These T cell receptor beta chains were read from a single sample in a study of shared clonotypes between healthy human individuals. Assay used: immunoSEQ multiplex PCR; TCRdb lists only in-frame clones, some missing. The table lists a few hundred thousand clones, 65% of them singletons. Sequencing used memory CD4+ T cells sorted from blood. These receptors all come from a man in his thirties or forties in good health. Both conserved end residues are part of each CDR3. The D gene is left open where the match is weak. Size is stated for part of the rows, as once, few or many counts, or as a class when the clone is expanded.

>TRBJ2-7|once|TRBV7-2|NA
TGTGCCAGCAGCCTCACCTCTGGGGCAAAACAGCAGTACTTC
CASSLTSGAKQQYF
>TRBJ2-5|few|TRBV7-6|TRBD2
TGTGCCAGCAGCCAACTAGCGGGAGGGATGGAGACCCAGTACTTC
CASSQLAGGMETQYF
>TRBJ2-2|NA|TRBV9|NA
TGTGCCAGCAGCGACCGGACGGGGAACACCGGGGAGCTGTTTTTT
CASSDRTGNTGELFF
>TRBJ2-1|NA|TRBV5-1|TRBD1
TGCGCCAGCAGCTTGGTGGCGGGCAGGGGGTCCCACAATGAGCAGTTCTTC
CASSLVAGRGSHNEQFF
>TRBJ2-1|NA|TRBV5-1|TRBD2
TGCGCCAGCAGCTTTTTTCGACTAGCGGAAACGAATGAGCAGTTCTTC
CASSFFRLAETNEQFF
>TRBJ1-1|NA|TRBV2|NA
TGTGCCAGCAGTGTTACCGACACTGAAGCTTTCTTT
CASSVTDTEAFF
>TRBJ2-1|NA|TRBV9|TRBD2
TGTGCCAGCAACTCCGGGACTAGGCAAGGTGAGCAGTTCTTC
CASNSGTRQGEQFF
>TRBJ1-1|NA|TRBV6-6|NA
TGTGCCAGCAGTTACTCGCAAACTGAAGCTTTCTTT
CASSYSQTEAFF
>TRBJ1-5|NA|TRBV28|TRBD1
TGTGCCAGCACCGGGACAGGGATATCTTTTCGTCAGCCCCAGCATTTT
CASTGTGISFRQPQHF
>TRBJ2-7|NA|TRBV30|TRBD1
TGTGCCTGGAGTGTTACAGGGGCAATTTTGGAGCAGTACTTC
CAWSVTGAILEQYF
>TRBJ2-3|NA|TRBV4-1|TRBD1
TGCGCCAGCAGCCAATTCGGGACAGGAGTCAAAGGAGATACGCAGTATTTT
CASSQFGTGVKGDTQYF
>TRBJ2-5|NA|TRBV10-3|NA
TGTGCCATCAGTGTAGTAGCGGAGCAAGAGACCCAGTACTTC
CAISVVAEQETQYF
>TRBJ2-1|NA|TRBV6-5|TRBD2
TGTGCCAGCAGTTGGGGGAGGAGCGGGAAAAACAATGAGCAGTTCTTC
CASSWGRSGKNNEQFF
>TRBJ2-1|many|TRBV10-1|TRBD1
TGCGCCAGCAGCCCAGGGACAGGGGGCGCCGAGCAGTTCTTC
CASSPGTGGAEQFF
>TRBJ2-7|once|TRBV5-1|NA
TGCGCCAGCAGCGCGGGACCACAGTACGAGCAGTACTTC
CASSAGPQYEQYF
>TRBJ2-3|NA|TRBV7-2|NA
TGTGCCAGCAGCTTCGACCAGGGGGGGGATACGCAGTATTTT
CASSFDQGGDTQYF
>TRBJ2-5|NA|TRBV14|TRBD1
TGTGCCAGCAGCCAAGCCGGGACAGAAGAGACCCAGTACTTC
CASSQAGTEETQYF
>TRBJ2-2|NA|TRBV27|NA
TGTGCCAGCAGGCTCGAGATTCGAACCGGGGAGCTGTTTTTT
CASRLEIRTGELFF
>TRBJ2-2|NA|TRBV7-9|TRBD2
TGTGCCAGCAGCTTACTAGCGGGAGGCACCGGGGAGCTGTTTTTT
CASSLLAGGTGELFF
>TRBJ2-1|NA|TRBV7-9|TRBD2
TGTGCCAGCAGCTCTAGCGGGTACAATGAGCAGTTCTTC
CASSSSGYNEQFF
>TRBJ2-3|NA|TRBV14|NA
TGTGCCAGCAGCCAGTTCTCAGATACGCAGTATTTT
CASSQFSDTQYF
>TRBJ1-4|few|TRBV7-6|TRBD1
TGTGCCAGCAGCCCACTGACAGGGCCTAATGAAAAACTGTTTTTT
CASSPLTGPNEKLFF
>TRBJ1-3|NA|TRBV30|NA
TGTGCCTGGAGCGCTACTAGTGGAAACACCATATATTTT
CAWSATSGNTIYF
>TRBJ2-5|NA|TRBV15|NA
TGTGCCACCAGCAGAGATTATGGAATCGGGCAACAAGAGACCCAGTACTTC
CATSRDYGIGQQETQYF
>TRBJ1-5|NA|TRBV2|NA
TGTGCCAGCAGTGAAGCGTTCAGGCAGCCCCAGCATTTT
CASSEAFRQPQHF
>TRBJ2-7|NA|TRBV7-2|NA
TGTGCCAGCAGCTTAGCGCTACAGGCGAACTACTACGAGCAGTACTTC
CASSLALQANYYEQYF
>TRBJ1-1|few|TRBV5-1|TRBD1
TGCGCCAGCAGCTGGACAGGGGAAGCTACTGAAGCTTTCTTT
CASSWTGEATEAFF
>TRBJ2-1|NA|TRBV7-8|NA
TGTGCCAGCAGCTTCCAGAGCCCGAATTCAGGGAATGAGCAGTTCTTC
CASSFQSPNSGNEQFF
>TRBJ2-7|NA|TRBV9|TRBD2
TGTGCCAGCAGTTCCCTGCCTAGCGGGAGTGGGGAGCAGTACTTC
CASSSLPSGSGEQYF
>TRBJ2-7|NA|TRBV5-5|TRBD2
TGTGCCAGCAGCGGACTAGCTTCGAAGCGGCAGTACTTC
CASSGLASKRQYF
>TRBJ2-2|NA|TRBV11-2|TRBD2
TGTGCCAGCAGCTCGGGACTAGCGGGAGCTGTCGGGGAGCTGTTTTTT
CASSSGLAGAVGELFF
>TRBJ2-2|NA|TRBV2|TRBD1
TGTGCCAGCACCGGGACAGGGGGTGACACCGGGGAGCTGTTTTTT
CASTGTGGDTGELFF
>TRBJ2-1|few|TRBV7-8|TRBD2
TGTGCCAGCAGTGGGCTAGCGGAGTTTGAGCAGTTCTTC
CASSGLAEFEQFF
>TRBJ2-5|NA|TRBV5-6|NA
TGTGCCAGCAGCCGCCACCCCGGGACTTCTCGAGAGACCCAGTACTTC
CASSRHPGTSRETQYF
>TRBJ2-3|many|TRBV5-1|NA
TGCGCCAGCAGCCTCGGGACCGAAACAGATACGCAGTATTTT
CASSLGTETDTQYF
>TRBJ2-2|NA|TRBV5-1|NA
TGCGCCAGCAAGCTAGCGCCCTGGGGGTACACCGGGGAGCTGTTTTTT
CASKLAPWGYTGELFF
>TRBJ2-7|few|TRBV10-3|TRBD1
TGTGCCATCAGCTCCGGGACAGGGGGCTACGAGCAGTACTTC
CAISSGTGGYEQYF